The 21 T cell receptor beta chains below were found in one sample sequenced in a study of T cell repertoires in cytomegalovirus infection. Each CDR3 protein is one row after TCRdb ran MiXCR on the reads. In the table there are around 300,000 distinct CDR3 sequences, approximately 25% of which are singletons. These TCRs' antigens remain unknown. Specimen: cultured PBMCs, collected from culture after CMV antigen stimulation. These receptors all stem from a human donor in good health (CMV status not recorded). Some clones in this sample may be carry-over from other donors' samples.

This clonotype showed up just once. The V gene is TRBV28, the J gene TRBJ2-5, with D hard to call. Trimming removed 5 bases at V and 9 bases at J, with 28 bases between. CDR3 length: 17 residues. CDR1 is MDHEN and CDR2 is SYDVKM in the germline V gene. The CDR3 here is CASSPLGVGQLLLAQYF. CDR3 nucleotides: TGTGCCAGCAGTCCCCTTGGGGTCGGGCAGTTACTATTGGCCCAGTACTTC. The variable domain in full, completed from reference TRBV28 and TRBJ2-5, reads DVKVTQSSRYLVKRTGEKVFLECVQDMDHENMFWYRQDPGLGLRLIYFSYDVKMKEKGDIPEGYSVSREKKERFSLILESASTNQTSMYLCASSPLGVGQLLLAQYFGPGTRLLVL.

This clonotype was observed at least ten times. This chain uses TRBV6-1 with TRBJ2-7; unclear D gene. V was cut by 2 bases and J by 5 bases, with 10 bases left in between. Per the germline V gene, CDR1 is MNHNS and CDR2 is SASEGT. The CDR3 is made up of 13 amino acids. This CDR3 is CASSEILNDEQYV. In DNA form, the CDR3 reads TGTGCCAGCAGTGAAATTTTAAACGACGAGCAGTACGTC.

CDR3 sequence (DNA): TGTGCCAGCAGTCGCCTAAGCGGGACTCTCTCCTACGAGCAGTACTTC. Its protein is CASSRLSGTLSYEQYF. The chain combines TRBV6-2 or TRBV6-3 with TRBJ2-7; 7 bases are shared with TRBD2. Germline-derived CDR1 and CDR2 are MNHEY and SVGEGT. V shed 5 bases, J shed 0 bases, and the junction held 10 bases outside the gene matches. This CDR3 contains 16 residues.

The chain combines TRBV6-2 or TRBV6-3 with TRBJ2-1, with no clear D. Between the trimmed V and J ends, which lost 7 bases and 4 bases, there was a span of 14 bases. The CDR3 spans 14 residues. CDR1 MNHEY and CDR2 SVGEGT come from the germline V gene. CDR3 in DNA: TGTGCCAGCAATAATCGGAGTAGGTACAATGAGCAGTTCTTC. Amino acid sequence: CASNNRSRYNEQFF.

This clonotype has ten or more counts. The V gene is TRBV6-6, the J gene TRBJ2-1; TRBD2 matches at 13 bases. Germline V gives CDR1 MNHNY, CDR2 SVGAGI (reference sequence). V lost 0 bases and J lost 6; bases outside the gene matches: 2. The CDR3 length is 16 residues. DNA of the CDR3: TGTGCCAGCAGTTACTCGGGACTAGCGGGACGCAATGAGCAGTTCTTC. Translation: CASSYSGLAGRNEQFF.

This clonotype occurred a few times. This chain joins TRBV19 and TRBJ2-1; 10 nucleotides line up with TRBD2. The CDR3 sequence is 16 residues long. Germline V gene sequence: CDR1 LNHDA, CDR2 SQIVND (reference sequence). Losses at the gene ends were 5 bases for V and 9 bases for J; bases not matched to a gene: 13. The chain's CDR3 is CASSVSSGSRLGEQFF. CDR3 bases: TGTGCCAGTAGTGTCTCTAGCGGGAGCCGACTGGGTGAGCAGTTCTTC.

The chain recombines TRBV6-5 with TRBJ1-3; tentatively, D is TRBD1 (5 bases). V was pared by 6 bases and J by 3 bases, with 15 bases between. CDR1 is MNHEY and CDR2 is SVGAGI in the germline V gene. This CDR3 contains 15 residues. The CDR3 nucleotides read TGTGCCAGCAGAAGACAGACCAGCGGTGGAAACACCATATATTTT. Translated, it gives CASRRQTSGGNTIYF.

In its sample, this clonotype was seen a few times. V usage is TRBV28 and J usage is TRBJ2-1; D is uncertain. The CDR3 is made up of 15 amino acids. V lost 6 bases and J lost 0, with 12 bases in between. In germline, CDR1 is MDHEN, CDR2 SYDVKM. The CDR3 nucleotides read TGTGCCAGCAGCCTACAGCCTAGCTCCTACAATGAGCAGTTCTTC. This codes for CASSLQPSSYNEQFF.

This clonotype was observed at least ten times. This rearrangement joins TRBV7-2 to TRBJ1-2; D ambiguous. In germline, CDR1 is SGHTA, CDR2 FQGNSA. With 6 bases removed from V and 5 bases from J, the gap between germline ends came to 22 bases. The CDR3 is 16 amino acids. CDR3 residues: CASSNIASGFRYGYTF. CDR3 bases: TGTGCCAGCAGTAACATAGCTTCCGGGTTTCGTTATGGCTACACCTTC.

CDR3 DNA sequence: TGTGCCAGCAGTCCGACCGGGACTACTCCCTACAATGAGCAGTTCTTC. Its translation: CASSPTGTTPYNEQFF. The chain has TRBV28 and TRBJ2-1; TRBD2 matches at 7 bases. The CDR3 sequence is 16 residues long. The ends lost 5 bases at V and 2 bases at J; junction bases unmatched: 9. CDR1 and CDR2 from the germline V gene are MDHEN and SYDVKM.

The chain couples TRBV5-6 to TRBJ1-6; TRBD1 might be the D (5 bases). The CDR3 runs 13 residues. The V gene's germline CDR1 is SGHDT and CDR2 YYEEEE. The ends were cut back, 3 bases at V and 10 bases at J, with 11 bases in the middle. CDR3 nucleotides: TGTGCCAGCAGCTCTGTGGGGACGTCACCCCTCCACTTT. This codes for CASSSVGTSPLHF.

The gene calls are TRBV5-5 and TRBJ1-1; TRBD1 matches at 8 bases. Germline V lookup: CDR1 SGHKS, CDR2 YYEKEE (reference sequence). The J segment lost 0 bases and the V segment lost 3 bases, leaving 4 bases of the junction unmatched. This CDR3 has 15 amino acids. The CDR3 bases are TGTGCCAGCAGCTCTGGACAGGGTATGAACACTGAAGCTTTCTTT. As protein: CASSSGQGMNTEAFF.

The rearrangement joins TRBV7-2 to TRBJ2-6; D is possibly TRBD2 (6 bases). The germline V gene encodes CDR1 SGHTA and CDR2 FQGNSA. Between the trimmed V and J ends, which lost 11 bases and 0 bases, there was a span of 11 bases. This CDR3 spans 14 amino acids. CDR3 protein: CALSGSSGANVLTF. The CDR3 DNA reads as TGTGCCCTTTCCGGGAGCTCTGGGGCCAACGTCCTGACTTTC.

This rearrangement joins TRBV23-1 to TRBJ2-7; the D gene is possibly TRBD1 (5 bases). TRBV23-1 has ORF status, its function being uncertain. The V end lost 2 bases, the J end lost 4 bases, and 18 bases lay between the germline ends. CDR3 length equals 16 residues. The chain's CDR3 is CASSQLPFRTPYEQYV. CDR3 in DNA: TGCGCCAGCAGTCAACTCCCTTTCAGGACACCGTACGAGCAGTACGTC.

V is TRBV11-3 and J is TRBJ1-2, with a possible D match to TRBD1 (5 bases). Germline V CDR1 and CDR2: SGHNT, YENEEA. Trimming stripped 0 bases from V and 7 bases from J, with 15 bases between. The CDR3 is 15 residues long. The CDR3 loop is CASSLDGSRAPGYTF. DNA of the CDR3: TGTGCCAGCAGCTTAGATGGTTCCAGGGCACCTGGCTACACCTTC.

The chain combines TRBV4-1 with TRBJ1-6; 7 bases are shared with TRBD1. CDR1 is MGHRA and CDR2 is YSYEKL in the germline V gene. V shed 0 bases, J shed 6 bases, and the junction held 11 bases outside the gene matches. This CDR3 has 18 residues. The CDR3 loop is CASSQDLRQGRGNSPLHF. The CDR3 coding sequence is TGCGCCAGCAGCCAAGATCTGAGACAGGGACGTGGTAATTCACCCCTCCACTTT.

This clonotype was picked up a small number of times. The chain is built from TRBV6-4 and TRBJ2-1; 11 positions agree with TRBD2. Germline CDR1 and CDR2: MRHNA and SNTAGT. The CDR3 loop spans 15 amino acids. V was clipped by 4 bases and J by 7 bases; unmatched bases: 6. CDR3 nucleotide sequence: TGTGCCAGCAGTGCCTCCCTAGCGGGAGGAAATGAGCAGTTCTTC. It translates to CASSASLAGGNEQFF.

In its sample, this clonotype ranks as medium-sized. This rearrangement joins TRBV7-8 to TRBJ2-1, with 11 bases fitting TRBD2. This CDR3 region has 17 residues. The germline V gene has CDR1 SGHVS and CDR2 FQNEAQ. V lost 4 bases, J lost 4 bases, and 9 bases stayed unmatched. The CDR3 sequence: CASSSPEGLAVYNEQFF. The CDR3 nucleotides read TGTGCCAGCAGCTCTCCGGAGGGACTAGCGGTTTACAATGAGCAGTTCTTC.

This clonotype was seen more than once but under ten times. This rearrangement joins TRBV29-1 to TRBJ1-1; D perhaps matches TRBD1 (5 bases). This CDR3 has 16 residues. Deletions cut 5 bases from V and 4 bases from J, with 23 bases between. Germline V gene lookup returns CDR1 SQVTM and CDR2 ANQGSEA. Written as DNA, the CDR3 is TGCAGCGTTCCCGGATCCTCTTCACTGGGGGGCACTGAAGCTTTCTTT. It yields the protein CSVPGSSSLGGTEAFF.

This clonotype was detected only a few times. The V and J genes are TRBV4-3 and TRBJ2-3; no reliable D call. V lost 1 base and J lost 0, with 8 bases in between. The germline gives CDR1 LGHNA, CDR2 YSLEER. CDR3 length equals 15 residues. Written as DNA, the CDR3 is TGCGCCAGCAGCCAAGGGCGGTTAAGCACAGATACGCAGTATTTT. Residues: CASSQGRLSTDTQYF.

At least ten counts were recorded for this clonotype. This chain links TRBV7-2 with TRBJ1-3, with 8 bases aligning to TRBD1. Germline loops: CDR1 SGHTA, CDR2 FQGNSA. With V trimmed by 5 bases and J by 4 bases, 7 bases remained unmatched. The CDR3 spans 15 residues. As DNA, the CDR3 is TGTGCCAGCAGCATAGATCAGGGGGCCGGAAACACCATATATTTT. Its protein product is CASSIDQGAGNTIYF.